This TCR beta chain derives from a study of CD8 T cells in ankylosing spondylitis. V was pared by 6 bases and J by 4 bases, with 16 bases between. Looked up from germline, CDR1 is SGHAT and CDR2 is FQDESV (reference sequence). This CDR3 has 15 amino acids. The study's findings and limits: Among TCR beta sequences, a motif of several highly homologous variants appeared characteristic of ankylosing spondylitis blood. Within matched ankylosing spondylitis synovial fluid, disease-linked clones were reportedly significantly enriched.

Molecular-barcoded quantitative 5'-RACE produced these TCR beta libraries. TCRdb re-called the 5' RACE reads with MiXCR, one entry per CDR3 protein. In the table there are fewer than 750,000 distinct CDR3 sequences, about 20% of which are singletons. About this clonotype itself: Antigen unknown.

The chain is built from TRBV11-1 and TRBJ2-1; possible D gene TRBD2, 5 bases. The TCR sequence derives from a male donor with ankylosing spondylitis. Sequenced input: blood, either unsorted or a sorted T cell fraction (not recorded which). CDR3 protein: CASSLGLEPYNEQFF. CDR3 bases: TGTGCCAGCAGTCTTGGACTGGAGCCTTACAATGAGCAGTTCTTC.